These 24 T cell receptor beta chains were sequenced from one sample in a study of T cell responses to AZD1222 COVID-19 vaccine. Method: immunoSEQ multiplex PCR; TCRdb's copy keeps in-frame clones and lacks some. Of around 120,000 clones listed, about 89% are singletons. Sample: peripheral blood, taken 28 days after the second AZD1222 dose. These receptors came from an adult who received the AZD1222 COVID-19 vaccine.

This chain uses TRBV6-5 with TRBJ2-3; TRBD1 matches at 7 bases. This CDR3 region has 14 residues. Per germline, CDR1 MNHEY and CDR2 SVGAGI. V trimming: 6 bases; J trimming: 8 bases; junction bases outside the gene matches: 11. The CDR3 protein is CASSRTGITGTQYF. The CDR3 DNA is TGTGCCAGCAGCCGGACAGGAATAACGGGTACGCAGTATTTT.

V gene TRBV10-2 combines with J gene TRBJ2-7; 16 bases align to TRBD2. Per the germline V gene, CDR1 is WSHSY and CDR2 is SAAADI. Trimming took 6 bases from V and 4 from J; bases not matched to a gene: 9. The CDR3 extends over 17 amino acids. The CDR3 sequence is CASSPGTSGGAVYEQYF. The CDR3 nucleotides read TGCGCCAGCAGCCCCGGGACTAGCGGGGGGGCCGTGTACGAGCAGTACTTC.

The chain employs TRBV10-3 and TRBJ1-1, with 7 nucleotides matching TRBD1. The CDR3 extends over 13 amino acids. V trimming: 6 bases; J trimming: 4 bases; junction bases outside the gene matches: 5. Germline V lookup: CDR1 ENHRY, CDR2 SYGVKD. CDR3 sequence (DNA): TGTGCCATCAGCCAGGGGGGGTTCACTGAAGCTTTCTTT. Encoded protein: CAISQGGFTEAFF.

Here the CDR3 DNA reads TGTGCCAGTAGTGTGTTAGCGGGGGGGGAAGAGACCCAGTACTTC. Translating it yields CASSVLAGGEETQYF. The chain combines TRBV19 with TRBJ2-5; 11 bases map to TRBD2. V lost 5 bases to trimming and J lost 3 bases; unmatched junction nucleotides: 5. CDR1 LNHDA and CDR2 SQIVND come from the germline V gene (reference sequence). CDR3 length equals 15 residues. The entire variable domain, with the rest obtained from reference TRBV19 and TRBJ2-5, is as follows: DGGITQSPKYLFRKEGQNVTLSCEQNLNHDAMYWYRQDPGQGLRLIYYSQIVNDFQKGDIAEGYSVSREKKESFPLTVTSAQKNPTAFYLCASSVLAGGEETQYFGPGTRLLVL.

This chain uses TRBV6-2 or TRBV6-3 with TRBJ1-1; possibly TRBD1 for D (6 bases). Trimming cost V 0 bases and J 1 base, with 9 bases left between them. CDR3 size: 15 residues. Germline V gives CDR1 MNHEY, CDR2 SVGEGT. The CDR3 spells CASSYSGGPNTEAFF. The CDR3 region has the DNA TGTGCCAGCAGTTACTCAGGGGGACCGAACACTGAAGCTTTCTTT.

The rearrangement joins TRBV27 to TRBJ1-1; D not certain. V gave up 5 bases and J gave up 0 bases, with 7 bases separating them. CDR3 size: 13 residues. Per germline, CDR1 MNHEY and CDR2 SMNVEV (reference sequence). The CDR3 loop reads CASSRAVNTEAFF. Here the CDR3 DNA reads TGTGCCAGCAGTCGGGCAGTGAACACTGAAGCTTTCTTT.

The rearrangement uses TRBV27 and TRBJ2-3; perhaps TRBD1 as D (7 bases). Germline-derived CDR1 and CDR2 are MNHEY and SMNVEV (reference sequence). The CDR3 covers 15 residues. The V and J ends lost 6 bases and 3 bases respectively, with 16 bases between them. The CDR3 is CASRGGQVRTDTQYF. The CDR3 DNA sequence: TGTGCCAGCAGGGGAGGACAGGTTCGTACAGATACGCAGTATTTT.

The chain uses TRBV19 and TRBJ2-3; possible D gene TRBD1, 5 bases. This CDR3 is built from 13 residues. Germline V gene lookup returns CDR1 LNHDA and CDR2 SQIVND (reference sequence). Trimming took off 5 bases at V and 6 bases at J, with 12 bases between the two ends. CDR3 residues: CASSPVAGDTQYF. The DNA for the CDR3 is TGTGCCAGTAGTCCAGTGGCAGGGGATACGCAGTATTTT.

V and J are TRBV21-1 and TRBJ2-3; the table's D gene call, TRBD1, was not cross checked with the DNA. TRBV21-1 is assigned pseudogene status. The CDR3 extends over 16 amino acids. The CDR3 reads CASTQMVGQSTDTQYF. The DNA for the CDR3 is TGTGCCAGCACCCAAATGGTGGGACAGAGCACAGATACGCAGTATTTT.

The rearrangement links TRBV6-1 to TRBJ2-7, with D hard to call. The CDR3 contains 12 residues. Germline CDR1 reads MNHNS; CDR2 reads SASEGT. V dropped 3 bases and J dropped 1 base, with 4 bases sitting between them. Here the CDR3 DNA reads TGTGCCAGCAGTGAGGGGTCCTACGAGCAGTACTTC. Amino acids: CASSEGSYEQYF.

The chain joins TRBV6-5 to TRBJ2-3, with D possibly matching TRBD2 (5 bases). V gave up 8 bases and J gave up 4 bases, with 13 bases separating them. This CDR3 comprises 13 residues. The germline gives CDR1 MNHEY, CDR2 SVGAGI. The DNA for the CDR3 is TGTGCCAGCGAGGAGGTCGAATCAGATACGCAGTATTTT. Protein: CASEEVESDTQYF.

The CDR3 sequence: CASSQDPPGLAFEQYF. CDR3 DNA sequence: TGTGCCAGCAGCCAAGATCCCCCGGGACTAGCTTTCGAGCAGTACTTC. The J gene is TRBJ2-7, the V gene TRBV4-2, with 9 bases matching TRBD2. Germline V gives CDR1 LGHNA, CDR2 YNFKEQ. The CDR3 extends over 16 amino acids. The trim removed 0 bases at V and 6 bases at J, leaving 9 bases unmatched.

The chain couples TRBV5-4 to TRBJ2-7; D is ambiguous. Germline CDR1 reads SGHNT; CDR2 reads YYREEE (reference sequence). Trimming pared 3 bases from V and 6 bases from J, leaving 13 bases between. The CDR3 totals 13 residues. The CDR3 region is CASSSPGVLEQYF. The CDR3 DNA reads TGTGCCAGCAGCTCTCCGGGTGTCCTCGAGCAGTACTTC.

The chain employs TRBV18 and TRBJ2-1, with a possible D match to TRBD2 (5 bases). Per germline, CDR1 KGHSH and CDR2 LQKENI. Trimming took off 0 bases at V and 8 bases at J, with 14 bases between the two ends. The CDR3 spans 15 residues. CDR3 protein: CASSPPSRGWDEQFF. Written as DNA, the CDR3 is TGTGCCAGCTCACCACCGTCCCGGGGTTGGGATGAGCAGTTCTTC. Based on the CDR3 plus reference TRBV18 and TRBJ2-1, the full variable domain is NAGVMQNPRHLVRRRGQEARLRCSPMKGHSHVYWYRQLPEEGLKFMVYLQKENIIDESGMPKERFSAEFPKEGPSILRIQQVVRGDSAAYFCASSPPSRGWDEQFFGPGTRLTVL.

The J gene is TRBJ2-3, the V gene TRBV18; D is ambiguous. Trimming cost V 4 bases and J 2 bases, with 7 bases left between them. The CDR3 loop spans 13 amino acids. CDR1 and CDR2 (germline): KGHSH, LQKENI. This CDR3 is CASSLLLTDTQYF. The CDR3 nucleotides are TGTGCCAGCTCACTTTTACTCACAGATACGCAGTATTTT.

The chain has TRBV5-1 and TRBJ1-4, with D possibly being TRBD1 (6 bases). The V end was cut by 4 bases, the J end by 2 bases, with 15 bases between. Per germline, CDR1 SGHRS and CDR2 YFSETQ. The CDR3 loop spans 16 amino acids. CDR3 sequence: CASSLGARLTNEKLFF. As DNA, the CDR3 is TGCGCCAGCAGCCTGGGGGCCAGGTTGACTAATGAAAAACTGTTTTTT.

The chain links TRBV7-9 to TRBJ2-1; D is possibly TRBD1 (5 bases). The CDR3 contains 14 residues. Germline CDR1 is SEHNR and CDR2 is FQNEAQ (reference sequence). Between the trimmed V and J ends, which lost 6 bases and 4 bases, there was a span of 13 bases. The CDR3 here is CASSLRGGYNEQFF. The CDR3 region has the DNA TGTGCCAGCAGTTTAAGGGGCGGTTACAATGAGCAGTTCTTC.

This rearrangement joins TRBV28 to TRBJ1-2; no clear D gene. V shed 5 bases and J shed 4 bases, with 8 bases lying between them. Germline CDR1 is MDHEN and CDR2 is SYDVKM. The length of the CDR3 is 12 residues. This chain's CDR3 is CASSPQSYGYTF. CDR3 coding DNA: TGTGCCAGCAGTCCACAGAGCTATGGCTACACCTTC.

The chain couples TRBV5-1 to TRBJ2-7; 7 nucleotides align to TRBD1. Germline CDR1 is SGHRS and CDR2 is YFSETQ. The length of the CDR3 is 15 residues. V shed 7 bases, J shed 3 bases, and the junction held 13 bases outside the gene matches. The CDR3 here is CASGDPGQNHYEQYF. In DNA, the CDR3 is TGCGCCAGCGGGGACCCGGGACAGAATCACTACGAGCAGTACTTC.

V usage is TRBV28 and J usage is TRBJ1-6; D unclear. Per germline, CDR1 MDHEN and CDR2 SYDVKM. This CDR3 is built from 12 residues. The V gene lost 6 bases and the J gene lost 9 bases, with 9 bases spanning the gap. CDR3 sequence: CASRFWSSPLHF. DNA for the CDR3: TGTGCCAGCAGATTCTGGAGTTCACCCCTCCACTTT.

The V and J genes are TRBV7-9 and TRBJ1-6; 8 bases agree with TRBD1. CDR1 and CDR2 (germline): SEHNR, FQNEAQ (reference sequence). The CDR3 is made up of 17 amino acids. V was clipped by 4 bases and J by 7 bases; unmatched bases: 12. The CDR3 region has the DNA TGTGCCAGCAGCTCCTCCGGGACAGGTGGTGTAAATTCACCCCTCCACTTT. It is translated as CASSSSGTGGVNSPLHF.

The genes are TRBV13 and TRBJ1-1; 8 positions match TRBD1. The V and J ends lost 0 bases and 1 base, in that order; junction bases with no gene match: 10. This CDR3 region has 18 residues. The germline gives CDR1 PRHDT, CDR2 FYEKMQ (reference sequence). CDR3 residues: CASSLGLLGQGENTEAFF. CDR3 bases: TGTGCCAGCAGCTTAGGCCTTCTTGGACAGGGAGAGAACACTGAAGCTTTCTTT. The variable domain in full, completed from reference TRBV13 and TRBJ1-1, reads AAGVIQSPRHLIKEKRETATLKCYPIPRHDTVYWYQQGPGQDPQFLISFYEKMQSDKGSIPDRFSAQQFSDYHSELNMSSLELGDSALYFCASSLGLLGQGENTEAFFGQGTRLTVV.

J is TRBJ2-1 and V is TRBV10-2; 7 bases align to TRBD2. V lost 8 bases to trimming and J lost 6 bases; unmatched junction nucleotides: 7. Per germline, CDR1 WSHSY and CDR2 SAAADI. There are 13 residues in the CDR3. The CDR3 here is CASREAGSNEQFF. The CDR3 DNA is TGCGCCAGCCGGGAAGCGGGGAGCAATGAGCAGTTCTTC.

This rearrangement joins TRBV4-1 to TRBJ2-3; D unclear. The V gene's germline CDR1 is MGHRA and CDR2 YSYEKL. Between the trimmed V and J ends, which lost 0 bases and 4 bases, there was a span of 11 bases. CDR3 length: 15 residues. The CDR3 DNA follows: TGCGCCAGCAGCCAAGAAAGTAGGGCTGCAGATACGCAGTATTTT. Amino acids: CASSQESRAADTQYF.